This T cell receptor beta chain was sequenced for a study of cytomegalovirus exposure and HLA in healthy donors. General study points: Sequencing probably produced one cluster of sequence variants that were highly shared. The study put roughly 160 TCR beta chains on its list as cytomegalovirus-associated. Reported performance of the classifier showed diagnosis of cytomegalovirus status with high specificity and sensitivity.

This PCR relied on a set of 60 Vbeta primers and 13 Jbeta primers. The table came from immunoSEQ multiplex PCR; TCRdb's copy has only in-frame clones and leaves some out. The profile shows 95,000 to 100,000 clones, around four fifths of them singletons. As regards this clone: Its antigen is undetermined.

CDR3 length: 14 residues. Per germline, CDR1 MGHDK and CDR2 SYGVNS. Trimming pared 3 bases from V and 6 bases from J, leaving 12 bases between. The source is a female donor in good health and CMV-seropositive. This chain uses TRBV25-1 with TRBJ1-5; unclear D gene. Sequenced sample: PBMCs. The CDR3 coding sequence is TGTGCCAGCAGTGATCCCGGGGTTGTTCAGCCCCAGCATTTT. Translation: CASSDPGVVQPQHF.